Below are 18 T cell receptor beta chains sequenced from a single sample in a study of T cell responses to AZD1222 COVID-19 vaccine. Generated by immunoSEQ multiplex PCR, the TCRdb table keeps only in-frame clones and is missing some. The data show tens of thousands of clones, more than 75% seen once. The material was peripheral blood, obtained on day 0 of AZD1222 vaccination. These receptors all come from an adult in good health.

This clone was found once. The chain has TRBV12-3 or TRBV12-4 and TRBJ2-5; 7 nucleotides match TRBD2. This CDR3 spans 13 amino acids. V was pared by 3 bases and J by 4 bases, with 2 bases of the junction left unmatched. CDR3 in DNA: TGTGCCAGCAGTTTCTCTAGCGGAGAGACCCAGTACTTC. It encodes CASSFSSGETQYF.

This clone was seen just once. This sequence joins TRBV27 and TRBJ2-7; D is possibly TRBD2 (5 bases). V lost 1 base, J lost 5 bases, and 15 bases lay in between. CDR3 length: 15 amino acids. CDR1 MNHEY and CDR2 SMNVEV come from the germline V gene (reference sequence). The CDR3 reads CASSLYPARGDEQYF. In nucleotides, the CDR3 is TGTGCCAGCAGTTTATACCCAGCACGGGGTGACGAGCAGTACTTC.

Of note for this clone: The sample holds other DNA sequences that translate to the same CDR3. The rearrangement links TRBV14 to TRBJ1-2, with D unresolved. The CDR3 contains 12 residues. Trimming took off 6 bases at V and 5 bases at J, with 10 bases between the two ends. Germline V gene lookup returns CDR1 SGHDN and CDR2 FVKESK. In DNA, the CDR3 is TGTGCCAGCAGTAGGCAGAATTATGGCTACACCTTC. Encoded protein: CASSRQNYGYTF.

This clone was seen once. V and J are TRBV5-1 and TRBJ2-1, with D perhaps TRBD1 (6 bases). This CDR3 has 14 amino acids. Germline values: CDR1 SGHRS, CDR2 YFSETQ. V lost 0 bases to trimming and J lost 4 bases, with 8 bases between them. The CDR3 DNA reads TGCGCCAGCAGCTTGGAGGGGGTATACAATGAGCAGTTCTTC. Protein product: CASSLEGVYNEQFF.

This sequence joins TRBV18 and TRBJ2-1; D call uncertain. The V gene lost 3 bases and the J gene lost 0 bases, with 6 bases spanning the gap. This CDR3 is built from 14 residues. Germline CDR1 and CDR2: KGHSH and LQKENI. The chain's CDR3 is CASSPPGSYNEQFF. CDR3 coding DNA: TGTGCCAGCTCACCCCCGGGCTCCTACAATGAGCAGTTCTTC.

The V and J genes are TRBV3-1 (or the pseudogene TRBV3-2) and TRBJ2-3, with 7 bases identical to TRBD2. The germline V gene has CDR1 LGHDT and CDR2 YNNKEL (reference sequence). There are 14 residues in the CDR3. Germline trimming cut 4 bases from V and 4 bases from J; bases unmatched to any gene: 5. The CDR3: CASSPSGAADTQYF. In nucleotides, the CDR3 is TGTGCCAGCAGCCCCAGCGGGGCGGCAGATACGCAGTATTTT.

This clone was observed a few times. V and J are TRBV6-6 and TRBJ2-1, with TRBD2 matching over 14 bases. The germline gives CDR1 MNHNY, CDR2 SVGAGI (reference sequence). J gave up 5 bases and V 5 bases, and 8 bases lay outside the gene matches. The CDR3 has 17 residues. CDR3 loop: CASSLGLAGAADNEQFF. The DNA for the CDR3 is TGTGCCAGCAGTCTGGGACTAGCGGGAGCGGCGGACAATGAGCAGTTCTTC.

Only one count was recorded for this clone. In the same sample, other DNA sequences code for this CDR3. V usage is TRBV2 and J usage is TRBJ1-2; TRBD1 matches 7 bases. Trimming took 8 bases from V and 4 from J; bases not matched to a gene: 7. The CDR3 contains 13 residues. The V gene's germline CDR1 is SNHLY and CDR2 FYNNEI. The CDR3 here is CASRPGQSYGYTF. CDR3 coding DNA: TGTGCCAGCCGACCGGGACAGTCCTATGGCTACACCTTC.

V gene TRBV3-1 (or the pseudogene TRBV3-2) combines with J gene TRBJ1-1; D unclear. Germline lookup yields CDR1 LGHDT and CDR2 YNNKEL (reference sequence). There are 14 residues in the CDR3. Trimming shortened V by 6 bases and J by 1 base, and 12 bases separated the two germline ends. Here the CDR3 DNA reads TGTGCCAGCAGGCAGATTGATCGGAACACTGAAGCTTTCTTT. Its protein is CASRQIDRNTEAFF.

J is TRBJ1-6 and V is TRBV9; possibly TRBD1 for D (6 bases). This CDR3 has 21 amino acids. Germline CDR1 is SGDLS and CDR2 is YYNGEE. V gave up 0 bases and J gave up 2 bases, with 24 bases separating them. This chain's CDR3 is CASSVEAWGTGLFTYNSPLHF. Written as DNA, the CDR3 is TGTGCCAGCAGCGTAGAAGCATGGGGAACAGGGCTCTTCACCTATAATTCACCCCTCCACTTT.

The chain joins TRBV6-5 to TRBJ1-4; D is undetermined. Between the trimmed V and J ends, which lost 2 bases and 0 bases, there was a span of 4 bases. Germline values: CDR1 MNHEY, CDR2 SVGAGI. The CDR3 extends over 14 amino acids. The CDR3 region has the DNA TGTGCCAGCAGTTACGTGTCAACTAATGAAAAACTGTTTTTT. This sequence encodes CASSYVSTNEKLFF.

This rearrangement joins TRBV27 to TRBJ2-6, with D possibly being TRBD1 (5 bases). The germline gives CDR1 MNHEY, CDR2 SMNVEV (reference sequence). Trimming took 5 bases from V and 2 from J, leaving 7 bases between them. The CDR3 is 14 residues long. This CDR3 reads CASSRGPGANVLTF. The CDR3 coding sequence is TGTGCCAGCAGTAGGGGCCCTGGGGCCAACGTCCTGACTTTC.

The rearrangement uses TRBV7-8 and TRBJ1-1; possible D gene TRBD1, 6 bases. V was trimmed by 5 bases and J by 1 base, leaving 14 bases between them. From germline, CDR1 is SGHVS and CDR2 FQNEAQ. CDR3 length: 15 residues. The chain's CDR3 is CASSLIQGGNTEAFF. The CDR3 DNA is TGTGCCAGCAGCCTTATACAGGGCGGGAACACTGAAGCTTTCTTT.

The V gene is TRBV15, the J gene TRBJ2-7; no reliable D call. The CDR3 spans 12 residues. V was pared by 0 bases and J by 6 bases, with 6 bases between. The V gene's germline CDR1 is LNHNV and CDR2 YYDKDF (reference sequence). This chain's CDR3 is CATSRDSGEQYF. In DNA, the CDR3 is TGTGCCACCAGCAGAGATTCAGGCGAGCAGTACTTC.

The J gene is TRBJ2-5, the V gene TRBV20-1; 8 bases match TRBD2. The V gene's germline CDR1 is DFQATT and CDR2 SNEGSKA (reference sequence). The CDR3 covers 16 residues. V lost 3 bases and J lost 4; bases outside the gene matches: 13. The CDR3 spells CSASGVAGREGETQYF. CDR3 sequence (DNA): TGCAGTGCTAGTGGGGTGGCGGGACGGGAGGGAGAGACCCAGTACTTC.

This clone was observed once. The V and J genes are TRBV5-4 and TRBJ1-3; TRBD1 aligns across 11 bases. Trimming cost V 0 bases and J 2 bases; bases outside gene matches: 1. Germline values: CDR1 SGHNT, CDR2 YYREEE (reference sequence). This CDR3 region has 16 residues. CDR3: CASSLAGQGAGNTIYF. The CDR3 DNA sequence: TGTGCCAGCAGCTTGGCGGGACAGGGGGCTGGAAACACCATATATTTT.

The chain uses TRBV2 and TRBJ1-2; 7 nucleotides align to TRBD1. The V gene's germline CDR1 is SNHLY and CDR2 FYNNEI. CDR3 size: 14 residues. V gave up 7 bases and J gave up 7 bases; unmatched junction bases: 12. CDR3 amino acids: CASNSYRGEAGYTF. The CDR3 DNA follows: TGTGCCAGCAATTCTTACAGGGGCGAGGCTGGCTACACCTTC. The whole variable domain, remainder taken from reference TRBV2 and TRBJ1-2, is EPEVTQTPSHQVTQMGQEVILRCVPISNHLYFYWYRQILGQKVEFLVSFYNNEISEKSEIFDDQFSVERPDGSNFTLKIRSTKLEDSAMYFCASNSYRGEAGYTFGSGTRLTVV.

This chain links TRBV5-1 with TRBJ2-1; TRBD2 agrees at 10 bases. There are 15 residues in the CDR3. Trimming at V came to 2 bases and at J to 4 bases, leaving 3 bases not matched to a gene. Germline V CDR1 and CDR2: SGHRS, YFSETQ. This CDR3 reads CASSLSSGRYNEQFF. For the CDR3, the DNA is TGCGCCAGCAGCTTAAGTAGCGGGAGGTACAATGAGCAGTTCTTC.